This T cell receptor beta chain was recorded in a study of T cells of healthy individuals. One entry per CDR3 protein results from TCRdb running MiXCR on the 5' RACE reads. The sample lists around 98,000 distinct CDR3 sequences, 15% to 20% occurring once. The V end was cut by 6 bases, the J end by 2 bases, with 17 bases between. CDR1 and CDR2 from the germline V gene are MNHEY and SVGAGI. The CDR3 extends over 16 amino acids. This clonotype originated in a human donor in good health. The chain carries TRBV6-5 and TRBJ2-1, with D possibly matching TRBD2 (6 bases). CDR3 sequence reads: CASSPVPGVTYNEQFF. In DNA form, the CDR3 reads TGTGCCAGCAGCCCTGTCCCGGGGGTTACCTACAATGAGCAGTTCTTC.